These 21 T cell receptor beta chains were sequenced from one sample in a study of blood T cell repertoires in COVID-19. The data were produced by immunoSEQ multiplex PCR, yet TCRdb's version contains in-frame clones alone and is incomplete. The sample includes 250,000 or so clones, approximately 86% of them seen just once. Sequenced: peripheral blood. Source of these receptors: a man younger than 40 with active or convalescent COVID-19.

This clone was counted once. The V call is TRBV18, the J call TRBJ2-5, with D tentatively TRBD1 (5 bases). Germline loops: CDR1 KGHSH, CDR2 LQKENI. Between the trimmed V and J ends, which lost 3 bases and 0 bases, there was a span of 11 bases. CDR3 length: 15 amino acids. CDR3 DNA: TGTGCCAGCTCACCTGCAGGGCGCAACCAAGAGACCCAGTACTTC. This sequence encodes CASSPAGRNQETQYF. Combining the CDR3 with reference TRBV18 and TRBJ2-5 gives the whole variable domain NAGVMQNPRHLVRRRGQEARLRCSPMKGHSHVYWYRQLPEEGLKFMVYLQKENIIDESGMPKERFSAEFPKEGPSILRIQQVVRGDSAAYFCASSPAGRNQETQYFGPGTRLLVL.

This clone was counted only a few times. The rearrangement joins TRBV11-2 to TRBJ2-7; D is perhaps TRBD1 (5 bases). Deletions cut 6 bases from V and 0 bases from J, with 12 bases between. Germline V CDR1 and CDR2: SGHAT, FQNNGV. CDR3 length: 14 amino acids. The CDR3 DNA reads as TGTGCCAGCAGTCAAGGACACCTCTCCTACGAGCAGTACTTC. The encoded protein is CASSQGHLSYEQYF.

The chain has TRBV13 and TRBJ2-3; a weak D match, TRBD1 (5 bases). Germline CDR1 and CDR2: PRHDT and FYEKMQ (reference sequence). The CDR3 covers 11 residues. Between the trimmed V and J ends, which lost 5 bases and 10 bases, there was a span of 10 bases. The DNA of the CDR3 is TGTGCCAGCAGCCTAAGGGGATCGCAGTATTTT. This gives the protein CASSLRGSQYF.

The CDR3 DNA follows: TGCGCCAGCAGCCAAGATCTTGGAGCGGGGAGCACAGATACGCAGTATTTT. This translates into CASSQDLGAGSTDTQYF. The chain employs TRBV4-3 and TRBJ2-3, with TRBD2 identical over 7 bases. The germline V gene has CDR1 LGHNA and CDR2 YSLEER. This CDR3 is built from 17 residues. Trimming took 0 bases from V and 0 from J; bases not matched to a gene: 6.

V and J are TRBV2 and TRBJ2-1; 7 bases fit TRBD1. Germline lookup yields CDR1 SNHLY and CDR2 FYNNEI. CDR3 length: 16 amino acids. Germline trimming cut 6 bases from V and 7 bases from J; bases unmatched to any gene: 15. This CDR3 is CASRSVLGQLGNEQFF. CDR3 nucleotide sequence: TGTGCCAGCAGGTCTGTACTGGGACAGTTGGGGAATGAGCAGTTCTTC.

Comment on this clone: Other DNA sequences of this sample code for an identical CDR3. This chain uses TRBV19 with TRBJ1-6; D might be TRBD1 (5 bases). Trimming pared 5 bases from V and 5 bases from J, leaving 10 bases between. The V gene's germline CDR1 is LNHDA and CDR2 SQIVND (reference sequence). The length of the CDR3 is 14 residues. The CDR3 bases are TGTGCCAGTAGTGGGCAGGGCGATAATTCACCCCTCCACTTT. This translates into CASSGQGDNSPLHF. Supplemented by reference TRBV19 and TRBJ1-6, the full variable domain reads DGGITQSPKYLFRKEGQNVTLSCEQNLNHDAMYWYRQDPGQGLRLIYYSQIVNDFQKGDIAEGYSVSREKKESFPLTVTSAQKNPTAFYLCASSGQGDNSPLHFGNGTRLTVT.

About this clone itself: The junction shows a germline mismatch at one end, possibly a read error. The chain combines TRBV7-9 with TRBJ1-3; D call uncertain. The CDR3 runs to 12 residues. Germline CDR1 SEHNR, CDR2 FQNEAQ (reference sequence). The CDR3, as DNA: TGTGCCAGCAGCTTTGAAAGTTCCCCAGGTACTTTT. This codes for CASSFESSPGTF.

J is TRBJ1-2 and V is TRBV5-4; 7 bases agree with TRBD1. Germline loops: CDR1 SGHNT, CDR2 YYREEE (reference sequence). CDR3 length equals 14 residues. The trim removed 4 bases at V and 2 bases at J, leaving 5 bases unmatched. CDR3 DNA: TGTGCCAGCAGCCTCACAGGGGCCAACTATGGCTACACCTTC. The encoded protein is CASSLTGANYGYTF. The variable domain in full, completed from reference TRBV5-4 and TRBJ1-2, reads ETGVTQSPTHLIKTRGQQVTLRCSSQSGHNTVSWYQQALGQGPQFIFQYYREEENGRGNFPPRFSGLQFPNYSSELNVNALELDDSALYLCASSLTGANYGYTFGSGTRLTVV.

This clone was recorded a few times. The V call is TRBV5-1, the J call TRBJ1-2, with 11 bases fitting TRBD1. This CDR3 comprises 17 residues. CDR1 and CDR2 from the germline V gene are SGHRS and YFSETQ. J lost 2 bases, V lost 3 bases, and 9 bases had no gene match. CDR3 protein: CASSSPPGTGGNYGYTF. The CDR3 coding sequence is TGCGCCAGCAGCTCCCCCCCCGGGACAGGGGGGAACTATGGCTACACCTTC.

This chain links TRBV7-9 with TRBJ2-3; weak D call: TRBD1 (5 bases). Trimming removed 3 bases at V and 2 bases at J, with 9 bases between. CDR1 is SEHNR and CDR2 is FQNEAQ in the germline V gene (reference sequence). The CDR3 covers 14 residues. The CDR3 DNA reads TGTGCCAGCAGCTTCATAGGGGACACAGATACGCAGTATTTT. Translated: CASSFIGDTDTQYF.

This chain links TRBV15 with TRBJ1-2; 7 nucleotides agree with TRBD1. There are 14 residues in the CDR3. Losses at the gene ends were 5 bases for V and 0 bases for J; bases not matched to a gene: 3. CDR1 and CDR2 (germline): LNHNV, YYDKDF (reference sequence). CDR3 sequence (DNA): TGTGCCACCAGCCAGACAGGGACTAACTATGGCTACACCTTC. Its protein product is CATSQTGTNYGYTF.

The CDR3 protein is CASSLVWAGANYGYTF. The CDR3 region has the DNA TGTGCCAGCAGCTTAGTTTGGGCAGGGGCTAACTATGGCTACACCTTC. The rearrangement joins TRBV7-9 to TRBJ1-2; TRBD1 is a possible D gene (6 bases). Trimming left V 1 base short and J 0 bases short, with 12 bases between. Germline loops: CDR1 SEHNR, CDR2 FQNEAQ (reference sequence). CDR3 length equals 16 residues.

The V gene is TRBV5-1, the J gene TRBJ1-1, with 9 nucleotides matching TRBD1. V trimming: 4 bases; J trimming: 3 bases; junction bases outside the gene matches: 7. CDR1 is SGHRS and CDR2 is YFSETQ in the germline V gene. This CDR3 contains 15 residues. The CDR3 loop is CASSLRTGDDTEAFF. Written as DNA, the CDR3 is TGCGCCAGCAGCCTCAGGACAGGGGATGACACTGAAGCTTTCTTT.

V is TRBV30 and J is TRBJ1-4; 10 bases are a match to TRBD1. V shed 1 base, J shed 8 bases, and the junction held 4 bases outside the gene matches. Germline V gene sequence: CDR1 GTSNPN, CDR2 SVGIG (reference sequence). This CDR3 spans 14 amino acids. CDR3 coding DNA: TGTGCCTGGAGTGAGGGACAGGGGCGAGAAAAACTGTTTTTT. Encoded protein: CAWSEGQGREKLFF.

This clone showed up just once. The V gene is TRBV5-6, the J gene TRBJ2-7; a possible D gene is TRBD2 (6 bases). Germline V lookup: CDR1 SGHDT, CDR2 YYEEEE. V lost 5 bases and J 2 bases, leaving 14 bases between the germline ends. This CDR3 spans 14 amino acids. CDR3 DNA sequence: TGTGCCAGCAGTCAGCTGGGGGGAACCTACGAGCAGTACTTC. This codes for CASSQLGGTYEQYF.

The rearrangement uses TRBV4-3 and TRBJ2-2; 7 bases map to TRBD2. From germline, CDR1 is LGHNA and CDR2 YSLEER. Unmatched junction bases numbered 10, after V lost 4 bases and J lost 8 bases. The CDR3 length is 15 residues. The CDR3 sequence is CASSPLRLAVGELFF. CDR3 DNA: TGCGCCAGCAGCCCTCTTAGACTAGCTGTGGGGGAGCTGTTTTTT.

The CDR3 reads CASSQEGGNQPQHF. The CDR3, as DNA: TGCGCCAGCAGCCAAGAGGGCGGCAATCAGCCCCAGCATTTT. The genes are TRBV4-1 and TRBJ1-5, with unresolved D. The length of the CDR3 is 14 residues. The V gene lost 0 bases and the J gene lost 2 bases, with 5 bases spanning the gap. CDR1 and CDR2 (germline): MGHRA, YSYEKL.

This rearrangement joins TRBV4-1 to TRBJ2-6; TRBD1 agrees at 9 bases. Germline V gene data show CDR1 as MGHRA and CDR2 as YSYEKL. V dropped 0 bases and J dropped 0; count of bases not matched to a gene: 6. The CDR3 spans 19 residues. CDR3 DNA: TGCGCCAGCAGCCAAGATCCGGGACAGGGTTCCTCTGGGGCCAACGTCCTGACTTTC. It codes for CASSQDPGQGSSGANVLTF.

This clone was found a few times. The chain employs TRBV5-1 and TRBJ1-1, with a weak D call TRBD1 (5 bases). V shed 1 base and J shed 2 bases, with 9 bases lying between them. This CDR3 has 14 amino acids. Per germline, CDR1 SGHRS and CDR2 YFSETQ. CDR3 residues: CASSLTQGNTEAFF. The CDR3 DNA follows: TGCGCCAGCAGCTTGACTCAGGGAAACACTGAAGCTTTCTTT.

This clone has only one observation. This rearrangement joins TRBV5-4 to TRBJ2-5; TRBD2 aligns across 12 bases. The V and J ends lost 1 base and 7 bases, in that order; junction bases with no gene match: 17. Germline CDR1 and CDR2: SGHNT and YYREEE (reference sequence). This CDR3 comprises 19 residues. The CDR3 bases are TGTGCCAGCAGCTTGCATCCGGGACTAGCGGGTGTGACCGGGGGGACCCAGTACTTC. Its protein is CASSLHPGLAGVTGGTQYF.

This clone has more than one count but fewer than ten. This chain uses TRBV7-3 with TRBJ2-2; D might be TRBD2 (5 bases). V was trimmed by 5 bases and J by 5 bases, leaving 12 bases between them. CDR3 length: 14 residues. The V gene's germline CDR1 is SGHTA and CDR2 FQGTGA. The CDR3 DNA reads as TGTGCCAGCAGCCCCTCCGGAGGAACCGGGGAGCTGTTTTTT. Its protein is CASSPSGGTGELFF.